The next 31 T cell receptor beta chains were all read from a single sample in a study of Tregs in tolerant kidney transplant recipients. Profiling relied on immunoSEQ multiplex PCR, and the TCRdb table lists in-frame clones only, not all of them. The data show 68,000 or so clones, 84% seen once. Sequencing was performed on CD4+ T cells from blood. The receptors derive from a human donor in good health.

On this clone itself: Other DNA sequences of this sample code for an identical CDR3. V usage is TRBV30 and J usage is TRBJ2-1, with 8 nucleotides matching TRBD2. Per the germline V gene, CDR1 is GTSNPN and CDR2 is SVGIG (reference sequence). Trimming took 3 bases from V and 9 from J; bases not matched to a gene: 10. This CDR3 contains 14 residues. The CDR3 loop reads CAWRGGGAGGEQFF. The CDR3 nucleotides are TGTGCCTGGAGGGGGGGCGGGGCGGGGGGTGAGCAGTTCTTC.

The J gene is TRBJ1-1, the V gene TRBV5-4; a weak D match, TRBD1 (5 bases). Germline V CDR1 and CDR2: SGHNT, YYREEE (reference sequence). Trimming took 1 base from V and 4 from J, leaving 8 bases between them. The CDR3 length is 13 residues. Written as DNA, the CDR3 is TGTGCCAGCAGCTTGTGGGGCGGCACTGAAGCTTTCTTT. Amino acids: CASSLWGGTEAFF.

The chain joins TRBV7-3 to TRBJ2-7, with 9 bases that match TRBD1. This CDR3 spans 15 amino acids. Trimming cost V 5 bases and J 6 bases; bases outside gene matches: 11. Germline CDR1 is SGHTA and CDR2 is FQGTGA. The CDR3 nucleotides read TGTGCCAGCAGCACAACAGGGGGCGCATTTTCCGAGCAGTACTTC. This encodes CASSTTGGAFSEQYF. Supplemented by reference TRBV7-3 and TRBJ2-7, the full variable domain reads GAGVSQTPSNKVTEKGKYVELRCDPISGHTALYWYRQSLGQGPEFLIYFQGTGAADDSGLPNDRFFAVRPEGSVSTLKIQRTERGDSAVYLCASSTTGGAFSEQYFGPGTRLTVT.

On this clone: Compared with germline, one end of the junction differs, possibly owing to a read error. The chain joins TRBV7-7 to TRBJ2-1; D not certain. This CDR3 region has 15 residues. The germline gives CDR1 SSHAT, CDR2 FNYEAQ (reference sequence). CDR3 in amino acids: CASSLGPFSYNEQFF. The CDR3 nucleotides read TGTGCTAGCAGCTTAGGCCCGTTCTCCTACAATGAGCAGTTCTTC.

J is TRBJ1-5 and V is TRBV15; D perhaps matches TRBD1 (6 bases). The CDR3 covers 14 residues. The V gene's germline CDR1 is LNHNV and CDR2 YYDKDF (reference sequence). The germline V and J ends were trimmed by 3 bases and 3 bases, with 9 bases remaining between them. CDR3 DNA: TGTGCCACCAGCAGGACAGGCACCAATCAGCCCCAGCATTTT. It codes for CATSRTGTNQPQHF.

This clone was picked up a small number of times. V gene TRBV7-3 combines with J gene TRBJ2-2; D not resolved. Germline V gene data show CDR1 as SGHTA and CDR2 as FQGTGA. CDR3 length: 13 residues. Trimming stripped 5 bases from V and 2 bases from J, with 6 bases between. DNA of the CDR3: TGTGCCAGCAGCGCGCATAACACCGGGGAGCTGTTTTTT. It specifies CASSAHNTGELFF. The full variable domain, rest sourced from reference TRBV7-3 and TRBJ2-2, is GAGVSQTPSNKVTEKGKYVELRCDPISGHTALYWYRQSLGQGPEFLIYFQGTGAADDSGLPNDRFFAVRPEGSVSTLKIQRTERGDSAVYLCASSAHNTGELFFGEGSRLTVL.

This rearrangement joins TRBV5-6 to TRBJ2-7; TRBD1 matches 10 bases. The CDR3 is 12 amino acids. The ends lost 9 bases at V and 4 bases at J; junction bases unmatched: 4. CDR1 SGHDT and CDR2 YYEEEE come from the germline V gene. The chain's CDR3 is CATGQGIYEQYF. The CDR3 DNA follows: TGTGCCACGGGACAGGGGATTTACGAGCAGTACTTC.

The chain links TRBV5-4 to TRBJ2-3; 10 nucleotides agree with TRBD2. In germline, CDR1 is SGHNT, CDR2 YYREEE (reference sequence). The trim removed 6 bases at V and 0 bases at J, leaving 1 base unmatched. CDR3 length: 14 amino acids. The CDR3 bases are TGTGCCAGCAAGGGACTAGCGAGCACAGATACGCAGTATTTT. It is translated as CASKGLASTDTQYF. Using reference TRBV5-4 and TRBJ2-3 for the parts outside the CDR3, the full variable domain is ETGVTQSPTHLIKTRGQQVTLRCSSQSGHNTVSWYQQALGQGPQFIFQYYREEENGRGNFPPRFSGLQFPNYSSELNVNALELDDSALYLCASKGLASTDTQYFGPGTRLTVL.

The chain links TRBV6-5 to TRBJ1-1, with unresolved D. The CDR3 extends over 13 amino acids. The ends were cut back, 4 bases at V and 4 bases at J, with 10 bases in the middle. CDR1 and CDR2 (germline): MNHEY, SVGAGI. Here the CDR3 DNA reads TGTGCCAGCAGTTCGTCCCCCCCCACTGAAGCTTTCTTT. It encodes CASSSSPPTEAFF.

The chain employs TRBV7-9 and TRBJ2-3; D possibly corresponds to TRBD2 (6 bases). Germline CDR1 is SEHNR and CDR2 is FQNEAQ (reference sequence). The CDR3 loop spans 12 amino acids. The CDR3 loop is CALSGYTDTQYF. CDR3 coding DNA: TGTGCTTTAAGCGGGTATACAGATACGCAGTATTTT.

The J gene is TRBJ2-5, the V gene TRBV5-1; possibly TRBD2 for D (6 bases). Germline CDR1 is SGHRS and CDR2 is YFSETQ. The CDR3 loop spans 16 amino acids. Trimming cost V 4 bases and J 1 base, with 17 bases left between them. The CDR3 loop is CASSGTGASFQETQYF. The CDR3, as DNA: TGCGCCAGCAGCGGAACGGGAGCCTCGTTCCAAGAGACCCAGTACTTC.

The rearrangement joins TRBV21-1 to TRBJ1-2. TRBV21-1 is tagged as a pseudogene. This CDR3 region has 8 residues. CDR3 amino acids: CASYGYTF. DNA for the CDR3: TGTGCCAGCTATGGCTACACCTTC.

The genes are TRBV7-6 and TRBJ2-3; D call uncertain. Germline-derived CDR1 and CDR2 are SGHVS and FNYEAQ. This CDR3 has 14 amino acids. Trimming removed 0 bases from V and 5 bases from J, with 9 bases in between. CDR3 nucleotide sequence: TGTGCCAGCAGCTTAGCCTCGGCGCGAGATACGCAGTATTTT. It translates to CASSLASARDTQYF.

The rearrangement links TRBV10-3 to TRBJ2-7; 9 bases map to TRBD1. The CDR3 length is 14 residues. V lost 4 bases and J lost 5; bases outside the gene matches: 6. Germline CDR1 ENHRY, CDR2 SYGVKD. The CDR3, as DNA: TGTGCCATCAGTGGACAGGGGGTAAGCGACGAGCAGTACTTC. Translated: CAISGQGVSDEQYF.

This clone is labeled medium-sized. This rearrangement joins TRBV19 to TRBJ1-1; a weak D match, TRBD1 (5 bases). V dropped 1 base and J dropped 5 bases, with 20 bases sitting between them. Germline V gene data show CDR1 as LNHDA and CDR2 as SQIVND (reference sequence). This CDR3 has 17 residues. CDR3 in amino acids: CASSIGGAASLRTEAFF. The CDR3 nucleotides are TGTGCCAGTAGTATAGGAGGGGCCGCCTCCTTAAGAACTGAAGCTTTCTTT.

This chain uses TRBV11-2 with TRBJ2-3; D gene unclear. CDR3 length: 11 residues. V lost 1 base to trimming and J lost 6 bases, with 2 bases between them. Germline V gene data show CDR1 as SGHAT and CDR2 as FQNNGV. The CDR3 protein is CASSLVDTQYF. CDR3 nucleotide sequence: TGTGCCAGCAGCTTAGTGGATACGCAGTATTTT.

CDR3 residues: CASSTRADYGYTF. CDR3 coding DNA: TGTGCCAGCAGCACCCGGGCCGACTATGGCTACACCTTC. The genes are TRBV13 and TRBJ1-2; D gene unclear. Trimming left V 5 bases short and J 3 bases short, with 10 bases between. The germline V gene has CDR1 PRHDT and CDR2 FYEKMQ (reference sequence). This CDR3 contains 13 residues.

The chain links TRBV5-4 to TRBJ2-5; D not certain. Trimming pared 3 bases from V and 7 bases from J, leaving 16 bases between. Germline-derived CDR1 and CDR2 are SGHNT and YYREEE (reference sequence). The CDR3 length is 14 residues. CDR3 nucleotide sequence: TGTGCCAGCAGCTCTCTCTCGAGATTGGCGACCCAGTACTTC. Translated: CASSSLSRLATQYF.

The chain has TRBV28 and TRBJ1-4; tentatively, D is TRBD1 (5 bases). The V end was cut by 7 bases, the J end by 4 bases, with 10 bases between. The CDR3 sequence is 13 residues long. Per germline, CDR1 MDHEN and CDR2 SYDVKM. DNA of the CDR3: TGTGCCAGCATGACAGCTGTTAATGAAAAACTGTTTTTT. This codes for CASMTAVNEKLFF.

In this sample, this clone turned up a few times. This rearrangement joins TRBV19 to TRBJ1-5, with D tentatively TRBD1 (5 bases). This CDR3 has 13 residues. Between the trimmed V and J ends, which lost 5 bases and 7 bases, there was a span of 12 bases. Germline values: CDR1 LNHDA, CDR2 SQIVND (reference sequence). DNA for the CDR3: TGTGCCAGTAGTCGCCAGGGAGGGCAGCCCCAGCATTTT. Amino acids: CASSRQGGQPQHF.

The chain combines TRBV5-1 with TRBJ2-1; TRBD2 matches at 9 bases. This CDR3 contains 15 residues. J gave up 0 bases and V 5 bases, and 3 bases lay outside the gene matches. Germline CDR1 is SGHRS and CDR2 is YFSETQ. The CDR3 reads CASRLSGSSYNEQFF. The CDR3 bases are TGCGCCAGCAGACTTAGCGGGAGCTCCTACAATGAGCAGTTCTTC.

V usage is TRBV6-5 and J usage is TRBJ1-1, with TRBD1 as a possible D gene (6 bases). Germline lookup yields CDR1 MNHEY and CDR2 SVGAGI. This CDR3 is 12 amino acids long. The V end was cut by 6 bases, the J end by 1 base, with 6 bases between. The CDR3 region has the DNA TGTGCCAGCAGGACAGGGAACACTGAAGCTTTCTTT. Translating it yields CASRTGNTEAFF.

The chain uses TRBV11-3 and TRBJ2-4; 9 positions agree with TRBD2. Germline V gene data show CDR1 as SGHNT and CDR2 as YENEEA. The CDR3 consists of 16 residues. Trimming cost V 4 bases and J 7 bases; bases outside gene matches: 11. CDR3 nucleotides: TGTGCCAGCAGCTGGGGCGAGGCGGGAGGGAAGAACATTCAGTACTTC. Encoded protein: CASSWGEAGGKNIQYF.

This chain connects TRBV21-1 to TRBJ2-5; the table's D gene call, TRBD2, was not cross checked with the DNA. TRBV21-1 is recorded as a pseudogene. This CDR3 contains 17 residues. For the CDR3, the DNA is TGTGCCAGCAAGGGTGATACCCAGCGGGAGCTAAAAGAGACCCAGTACTTC. It yields the protein CASKGDTQRELKETQYF.

This chain connects TRBV18 to TRBJ1-4, with a possible D match to TRBD1 (5 bases). This CDR3 is 14 amino acids long. Germline CDR1 is KGHSH and CDR2 is LQKENI. Trimming took off 3 bases at V and 7 bases at J, with 12 bases between the two ends. CDR3: CASSPGGGSEKLFF. Here the CDR3 DNA reads TGTGCCAGCTCACCCGGGGGAGGATCTGAAAAACTGTTTTTT.

V usage is TRBV25-1 and J usage is TRBJ2-6; 10 nucleotides align to TRBD1. Germline V gene sequence: CDR1 MGHDK, CDR2 SYGVNS. The CDR3 is made up of 17 amino acids. Germline trimming cut 8 bases from V and 1 base from J; bases unmatched to any gene: 8. This CDR3 reads CASPGTGEGSGANVLTF. DNA of the CDR3: TGTGCCAGCCCGGGGACAGGGGAGGGGTCTGGGGCCAACGTCCTGACTTTC. Combining the CDR3 with reference TRBV25-1 and TRBJ2-6 gives the whole variable domain EADIYQTPRYLVIGTGKKITLECSQTMGHDKMYWYQQDPGMELHLIHYSYGVNSTEKGDLSSESTVSRIRTEHFPLTLESARPSHTSQYLCASPGTGEGSGANVLTFGAGSRLTVL.

CDR3 DNA: TGTGCCATCAGCACGGGGGGCACAGATACGCAGTATTTT. Protein sequence: CAISTGGTDTQYF. The rearrangement links TRBV10-3 to TRBJ2-3, with D maybe TRBD2 (6 bases). CDR3 size: 13 residues. Germline values: CDR1 ENHRY, CDR2 SYGVKD. The V gene lost 6 bases and the J gene lost 1 base, with 8 bases spanning the gap.

V gene TRBV4-2 combines with J gene TRBJ2-1; D is possibly TRBD2 (7 bases). This CDR3 has 15 residues. Germline V gene sequence: CDR1 LGHNA, CDR2 YNFKEQ. Trimming removed 1 base from V and 8 bases from J, with 15 bases in between. CDR3 amino acids: CASSQGEGGGHEQFF. The CDR3, as DNA: TGTGCCAGCAGCCAAGGGGAAGGGGGGGGACATGAGCAGTTCTTC.

The table lists this clone with a few counts. The rearrangement joins TRBV7-9 to TRBJ1-2; TRBD1 aligns across 8 bases. The V gene end was trimmed by 6 bases and the J gene end by 5 bases; junction bases not matched to a gene: 14. CDR3 size: 16 residues. Germline V gene data show CDR1 as SEHNR and CDR2 as FQNEAQ (reference sequence). The CDR3 DNA reads TGTGCCAGCAGTGGACAGGGAACTTCATTAACGTATGGCTACACCTTC. Amino acid sequence: CASSGQGTSLTYGYTF.

The genes are TRBV6-1 and TRBJ1-5, with D uncertain. Trimming cost V 4 bases and J 4 bases, with 11 bases left between them. Germline CDR1 and CDR2: MNHNS and SASEGT. This CDR3 is 14 amino acids long. The CDR3 spells CASSGSHRNQPQHF. CDR3 sequence (DNA): TGTGCCAGCAGTGGTTCCCACAGAAATCAGCCCCAGCATTTT.

The chain uses TRBV4-1 and TRBJ2-2, with D tentatively TRBD1 or TRBD2 (6 bases each). Germline V gene data show CDR1 as MGHRA and CDR2 as YSYEKL. CDR3 size: 17 residues. Trimming pared 1 base from V and 9 bases from J, leaving 21 bases between. CDR3: CASSQGRSGGQFRELFF. In DNA form, the CDR3 reads TGCGCCAGCAGCCAAGGTCGGTCCGGGGGCCAATTTAGGGAGCTGTTTTTT.